This TCR beta chain emerged from a study of technical replicates of blood from a few donors. The table came from immunoSEQ multiplex PCR; TCRdb's copy has only in-frame clones and leaves some out. The repertoire holds approximately 52,000 clones, with approximately 90% as singletons. This clone was detected once. The sample comprised PBMCs. This TCR came from a human donor in good health. Some clones in this sample may be carry-over from other donors' samples.

CDR3: CASSLGGTASQYF. The CDR3 DNA reads as TGTGCCAGCAGCTTAGGTGGTACAGCCTCCCAGTACTTC. The gene calls are TRBV11-1 and TRBJ2-7; D unclear. The CDR3 spans 13 residues. CDR1 is SGHAT, CDR2 FQDESV, per germline (reference sequence). V lost 1 base, J lost 10 bases, and 14 bases lay in between. Combining the CDR3 with reference TRBV11-1 and TRBJ2-7 gives the whole variable domain EAEVAQSPRYKITEKSQAVAFWCDPISGHATLYWYRQILGQGPELLVQFQDESVVDDSQLPKDRFSAERLKGVDSTLKIQPAELGDSAMYLCASSLGGTASQYFGPGTRLTVT.